A single T cell receptor beta chain is shown here with its context. Its target is not known. These data are taken from a study of PD-1 blockade in classical Hodgkin lymphoma. Study details: Patients were administered nivolumab (3 mg/kg intravenously) every 2 weeks. General study points: Among the patients, those starting nivolumab under 1 year after ASCT were excluded.

The time point was: cycle 4 day 1 (C4D1), after around six weeks of nivolumab. All patients experienced relapse after autologous stem cell transplantation, and brentuximab vedotin exposure was variable. From thawed PBMCs, magnetic negative selection was used to isolate the CD8+ T cells. Relapsed/refractory classical Hodgkin lymphoma patients had complete, partial or progressive responses. Per germline, CDR1 LGHNA and CDR2 YNFKEQ. CDR3 size: 18 residues. V lost 2 bases and J lost 10; bases outside the gene matches: 17. Produced via immunoSEQ multiplex PCR; TCRdb's table is partial and in-frame only. Here the sample spans about 8,400 clones, roughly 80% being singletons.

The TCR sequence derives from a human donor with classical Hodgkin lymphoma. The sequencing here drew on CD8+ T cells from blood, taken before the fourth cycle of nivolumab. The rearrangement uses TRBV4-2 and TRBJ1-6; 7 positions match TRBD1. This CDR3 is CASSQKGTAGGAGSPLHF. The CDR3 DNA follows: TGTGCCAGCAGCCAAAAGGGGACAGCCGGAGGGGCGGGGTCACCCCTCCACTTT.